This TCR beta chain derives from a study of blood T cell repertoires in COVID-19 (dated by TCRdb to the early 2020s). Some background on the complete study: The collaborator samples originated in the United States, Italy and Spain and spanned the acute and convalescent phases of COVID-19. The material from the prospective study consisted of cDNA or gDNA derived from T cells, B-cell-depleted T cells, or PBMCs. Subjects who had been exposed to COVID-19, were actively infected with it, or had recovered from it provided the deeply sampled blood TCRbeta repertoires that made up the dataset. The repertoires were made available in a free public database intended to serve as a resource for research on the immune response to SARS-CoV-2. Samples were obtained from the ongoing ImmuneRACE study (first 160 participants) and from approximately 1,200 subjects provided by 6 global collaborators. A de-identified subject ID, COVID-19 status, age in years and sex were almost always included in the sample metadata. Where available, HLA class I and class II types were obtained from metadata supplied by the sample provider rather than from assay-based typing.

Whole blood was collected in K2EDTA tubes by collaborating institutions according to the institutions' own protocols. For TCRbeta analysis, collaborator samples were shipped as frozen whole blood, as isolated PBMCs, or as DNA extracted from either sample type. Remarks on this clone: The antigen it recognizes is unknown. No clone much larger than this one lies a single base away; base qualities are absent.

Findings and caveats that apply to the study as a whole: Clinical and demographic metadata were provided uncurated, with the amount varying by source and participant.

TCRbeta CDR3 regions were amplified from genomic DNA using the immunoSEQ Assay, a bias-controlled multiplex PCR. The published analysis was carried out like this. Nucleated cell counts per sample were estimated from amplification of reference gene primers within the assay. Sequence reads were collapsed and filtered to measure the absolute abundance of every unique TCRbeta CDR3 rearrangement. For each sample, productive Simpson clonality was calculated by taking the square root of Simpson's diversity index across productive rearrangements. TCRdb took this table from immuneACCESS and kept in-frame rearrangements with V and J called. Such tables lack part of the clones; where checked against another copy, unresolved V genes explain under half of the gap, and the rest is unexplained. That table gives V, J and clone size, and the DNA gave D and trimming. A total of roughly 350,000 clones appear in this sample, 85% of them only once. The ten largest clones take up 3.6% of the sample.

The clonotype was recovered from a young woman with acute or convalescent COVID-19. The sample comprised peripheral blood.

The base sequence is TGTGCCAGCAGCTTAACCGGGGATCCTGGAAACACCATATATTTT. Translated, it reads CASSLTGDPGNTIYF. This chain joins TRBV7-3 to TRBJ1-3; no confident D gene assignment can be made. The germline ends are 8 bases apart after V is trimmed by 0 bases and J by 2 bases. The CDR3 runs 15 amino acids, cysteine and phenylalanine included. Only the CDR3 DNA is retained, 45 bases long and in frame from the first base. CDR1 SGHTA and CDR2 FQGTGA were looked up in the germline V gene.